The next 30 T cell receptor beta chains were all read from a single sample in a study of cytomegalovirus exposure and HLA in healthy donors. This PCR relied on a set of 60 Vbeta primers and 13 Jbeta primers. TCRdb keeps only in-frame clones here, not all; method: immunoSEQ multiplex PCR. This sample yields fewer than 250,000 clones, of which about 77% are seen a single time; over 2% belongs to the top ten. The sequenced sample consisted of PBMCs. The receptors originated from a woman younger than 45 in good health and CMV-seropositive.

The V call is TRBV4-3, the J call TRBJ2-3, with 8 bases fitting TRBD2. The germline gives CDR1 LGHNA, CDR2 YSLEER. With V trimmed by 0 bases and J by 9 bases, 11 bases remained unmatched. This CDR3 has 16 residues. The CDR3 nucleotides are TGCGCCAGCAGCCAAGAGGGGCCCGGGGGGGCTATCACGCAGTATTTT. This translates into CASSQEGPGGAITQYF.

The chain links TRBV4-1 to TRBJ1-5; 7 nucleotides match TRBD1. The V gene's germline CDR1 is MGHRA and CDR2 YSYEKL. Germline trimming cut 4 bases from V and 5 bases from J; bases unmatched to any gene: 5. This CDR3 has 14 residues. This CDR3 reads CASSPRDSDQPQHF. The CDR3, as DNA: TGCGCCAGCAGCCCCCGGGACAGCGATCAGCCCCAGCATTTT.

This sequence joins TRBV10-3 and TRBJ2-1; D is ambiguous. Germline assignment: CDR1 ENHRY and CDR2 SYGVKD. V lost 4 bases and J 6 bases, leaving 7 bases between the germline ends. The CDR3 loop spans 12 amino acids. The CDR3 region has the DNA TGTGCCATCAGTGCGGTAGTCAATGAGCAGTTCTTC. It specifies CAISAVVNEQFF.

This clone is a singleton in its sample. This chain links TRBV7-5 with TRBJ2-7; TRBD1 is the table's D call and was not checked against the DNA. TRBV7-5 corresponds to a pseudogene. This CDR3 is 15 amino acids long. In nucleotides, the CDR3 is TGTGCCAGAAGCCCCGAATATGACAGGGGAGGCGAGCAGTACTTC. It is translated as CARSPEYDRGGEQYF.

This clone was detected a few times. The V and J genes are TRBV6-5 and TRBJ1-6; weak D call: TRBD1 (6 bases). Germline V gives CDR1 MNHEY, CDR2 SVGAGI. The CDR3 runs to 15 residues. Trimming took off 6 bases at V and 7 bases at J, with 16 bases between the two ends. As DNA, the CDR3 is TGTGCCAGCAGGGACAGTTTGGGCCCAAATTCACCCCTCCACTTT. It translates to CASRDSLGPNSPLHF.

The chain combines TRBV18 with TRBJ2-7; D possibly corresponds to TRBD2 (7 bases). This CDR3 is 17 amino acids long. V lost 3 bases and J 6 bases, leaving 24 bases between the germline ends. The germline V gene encodes CDR1 KGHSH and CDR2 LQKENI. The CDR3 is CASSPGAGAGVIGEQYF. The CDR3 DNA reads as TGTGCCAGCTCACCCGGGGCGGGGGCGGGAGTAATCGGCGAGCAGTACTTC.

This chain joins TRBV9 and TRBJ1-2; maybe TRBD1 (6 bases). This CDR3 has 13 amino acids. The V gene's germline CDR1 is SGDLS and CDR2 YYNGEE. The V and J ends lost 3 bases and 5 bases respectively, with 11 bases between them. CDR3 nucleotides: TGTGCCAGCAGCGCCCGGACAGATTATGGCTACACCTTC. It yields the protein CASSARTDYGYTF.

The chain is built from TRBV29-1 and TRBJ2-7, with D possibly being TRBD1 (6 bases). V was shortened by 7 bases and J by 7 bases, with 17 bases between the two germline ends. The CDR3 contains 12 residues. The germline V gene has CDR1 SQVTM and CDR2 ANQGSEA. The CDR3 DNA is TGCAGCGCGGCAACAGGGTTCCGGGAGCAGTACTTC. Translating gives CSAATGFREQYF.

The rearrangement links TRBV4-3 to TRBJ2-2, with D possibly TRBD2 on 6 matching bases. The V gene lost 1 base and the J gene lost 3 bases, with 15 bases spanning the gap. This CDR3 has 17 residues. Looked up from germline, CDR1 is LGHNA and CDR2 is YSLEER. This chain's CDR3 is CASSQVGGLGDTGELFF. The CDR3 DNA sequence: TGCGCCAGCAGCCAAGTAGGAGGGCTAGGGGACACCGGGGAGCTGTTTTTT.

The chain recombines TRBV28 with TRBJ2-2, with D possibly being TRBD1 (8 bases). The CDR3 runs to 15 residues. CDR1 MDHEN and CDR2 SYDVKM come from the germline V gene. Trimming cost V 5 bases and J 2 bases, with 12 bases left between them. CDR3 coding DNA: TGTGCCAGCAGTACAGGGGGGGGCAACACCGGGGAGCTGTTTTTT. Translating it yields CASSTGGGNTGELFF.

This clone was observed a handful of times. A junction boundary mismatches the germline segment, possibly from a read error. The CDR3 region is CASSGWGTGTQYF. The CDR3 DNA reads as TGTGCCAGCTCCGGCTGGGGGACAGGTACGCAGTATTTT. The gene calls are TRBV28 and TRBJ2-3, with 8 bases that match TRBD1. The germline CDR1 and CDR2 sequences are MDHEN and SYDVKM. This CDR3 has 13 residues.

In the case of this clone: A junction end diverges from the germline sequence, so it may reflect a read error. The V call is TRBV5-6, the J call TRBJ2-7, with D possibly TRBD2 on 6 matching bases. The CDR3 is made up of 13 amino acids. Looked up from germline, CDR1 is SGHDT and CDR2 is YYEEEE. CDR3 in DNA: TGTGCCAGCAGCTCGGGGGACCCCTACGAGCAGTGCTTC. Translation gives CASSSGDPYEQCF.

The chain has TRBV6-5 and TRBJ1-3; D possibly corresponds to TRBD1 (6 bases). The length of the CDR3 is 13 residues. Trimming took off 2 bases at V and 7 bases at J, with 9 bases between the two ends. CDR1 is MNHEY and CDR2 is SVGAGI in the germline V gene. The CDR3 nucleotides read TGTGCCAGCAGTTACCAGACAGGCAACACCATATATTTT. Translation: CASSYQTGNTIYF.

DNA for the CDR3: TGTGCCACCAGCAGAGATGGGGCGGTTTTAGCCAAAAACATTCAGTACTTC. Its translation: CATSRDGAVLAKNIQYF. The genes are TRBV15 and TRBJ2-4; D is perhaps TRBD1 (5 bases). Trimming removed 0 bases from V and 0 bases from J, with 12 bases in between. Per germline, CDR1 LNHNV and CDR2 YYDKDF (reference sequence). The CDR3 runs to 17 residues. The complete variable domain, with remaining parts taken from reference TRBV15 and TRBJ2-4, reads DAMVIQNPRYQVTQFGKPVTLSCSQTLNHNVMYWYQQKSSQAPKLLFHYYDKDFNNEADTPDNFQSRRPNTSFCFLDIRSPGLGDTAMYLCATSRDGAVLAKNIQYFGAGTRLSVL.

This chain uses TRBV7-2 with TRBJ2-3; D perhaps matches TRBD2 (6 bases). CDR1 is SGHTA and CDR2 is FQGNSA in the germline V gene. V was pared by 2 bases and J by 1 base, with 10 bases between. This CDR3 has 15 residues. The CDR3 coding sequence is TGTGCCAGCAGCTTATCCGGGAGAGGCACAGATACGCAGTATTTT. Its protein product is CASSLSGRGTDTQYF.

This sequence joins TRBV11-2 and TRBJ2-5; 8 bases are shared with TRBD2. The V gene end was trimmed by 1 base and the J gene end by 5 bases; junction bases not matched to a gene: 6. Germline values: CDR1 SGHAT, CDR2 FQNNGV. The CDR3 loop spans 15 amino acids. CDR3: CASSLVGGGTETQYF. In DNA, the CDR3 is TGTGCCAGCAGCTTAGTCGGCGGGGGGACCGAGACCCAGTACTTC. Together with reference TRBV11-2 and TRBJ2-5, the CDR3 gives the full variable domain: EAGVAQSPRYKIIEKRQSVAFWCNPISGHATLYWYQQILGQGPKLLIQFQNNGVVDDSQLPKDRFSAERLKGVDSTLKIQPAKLEDSAVYLCASSLVGGGTETQYFGPGTRLLVL.

The chain is built from TRBV29-1 and TRBJ1-2; 7 bases match TRBD1. The V gene end was trimmed by 6 bases and the J gene end by 2 bases; junction bases not matched to a gene: 6. The CDR3 spans 13 residues. CDR1 and CDR2 (germline): SQVTM, ANQGSEA. CDR3 sequence reads: CSVHRGSNYGYTF. The CDR3 coding sequence is TGCAGCGTCCACAGGGGCTCGAACTATGGCTACACCTTC.

The rearrangement links TRBV7-2 to TRBJ2-3, with 8 positions matching TRBD1. V lost 5 bases and J lost 2; bases outside the gene matches: 15. CDR3 length: 18 residues. Germline V gene sequence: CDR1 SGHTA, CDR2 FQGNSA. The CDR3 bases are TGTGCCAGCAGCCACAGGGGAATCGGGACAGGCAACACAGATACGCAGTATTTT. Translation gives CASSHRGIGTGNTDTQYF.

This chain connects TRBV19 to TRBJ1-2; 7 positions match TRBD1. The J segment lost 5 bases and the V segment lost 6 bases, leaving 3 bases of the junction unmatched. CDR3 length: 12 amino acids. Germline loops: CDR1 LNHDA, CDR2 SQIVND (reference sequence). CDR3 coding DNA: TGTGCCAGTAGCATGGGACAGTATGGCTACACCTTC. It translates to CASSMGQYGYTF.

The chain combines TRBV2 with TRBJ2-1, with TRBD2 identical over 13 bases. After removal of 4 bases from V and 7 bases from J, the junction contained 4 bases not matched to a gene. CDR3 size: 15 residues. Germline CDR1 reads SNHLY; CDR2 reads FYNNEI. The CDR3 DNA reads TGTGCCAGCAGTGCGACTAGCGGGAGGTTTAATGAGCAGTTCTTC. Its protein is CASSATSGRFNEQFF.

The genes are TRBV6-5 and TRBJ1-3; D gene unclear. The V end was cut by 6 bases, the J end by 4 bases, with 10 bases between. This CDR3 contains 13 residues. Germline V lookup: CDR1 MNHEY, CDR2 SVGAGI. This CDR3 reads CASRGGTGNTIYF. CDR3 coding DNA: TGTGCCAGCAGGGGAGGAACGGGAAACACCATATATTTT.

V is TRBV10-2 and J is TRBJ2-7; 9 bases are a match to TRBD1. V shed 6 bases and J 3 bases; nucleotides not matched to a gene: 9. This CDR3 region has 15 residues. The V gene's germline CDR1 is WSHSY and CDR2 SAAADI. CDR3 sequence: CASRATGGPVYEQYF. CDR3 DNA sequence: TGCGCCAGCAGGGCAACAGGGGGCCCCGTCTACGAGCAGTACTTC.

The chain recombines TRBV6-6 with TRBJ2-7; D gene ambiguous. This CDR3 contains 15 residues. Trimming removed 0 bases at V and 3 bases at J, with 12 bases between. CDR1 MNHNY and CDR2 SVGAGI come from the germline V gene (reference sequence). The CDR3 sequence: CASSYSYITYYEQYF. The DNA of the CDR3 is TGTGCCAGCAGTTACTCTTATATAACCTACTACGAGCAGTACTTC.

J is TRBJ1-5 and V is TRBV5-1, with 8 bases identical to TRBD1. The CDR3 consists of 15 residues. The germline CDR1 and CDR2 sequences are SGHRS and YFSETQ. J gave up 5 bases and V 2 bases, and 6 bases lay outside the gene matches. CDR3 residues: CASSFTGGRDQPQHF. In nucleotides, the CDR3 is TGCGCCAGCAGCTTTACAGGGGGTAGGGATCAGCCCCAGCATTTT.

This clone appeared a few times. This rearrangement joins TRBV18 to TRBJ1-1, with D tentatively TRBD1 (5 bases). This CDR3 has 12 residues. Germline CDR1 KGHSH, CDR2 LQKENI. Trimming shortened V by 3 bases and J by 8 bases, and 10 bases separated the two germline ends. In nucleotides, the CDR3 is TGTGCCAGCTCACCCGCAGGGCCCGAAGCTTTCTTT. Translated: CASSPAGPEAFF.

The rearrangement joins TRBV5-1 to TRBJ2-7; 8 bases align to TRBD1. V trimming: 1 base; J trimming: 4 bases; junction bases outside the gene matches: 7. CDR1 is SGHRS and CDR2 is YFSETQ in the germline V gene. The CDR3 has 15 amino acids. CDR3 coding DNA: TGCGCCAGCAGCTTGACGGACAGGGCTTCTTACGAGCAGTACTTC. It yields the protein CASSLTDRASYEQYF.

The chain combines TRBV4-1 with TRBJ2-7, with 10 bases identical to TRBD2. The CDR3 covers 17 residues. After removal of 1 base from V and 2 bases from J, the junction contained 8 bases not matched to a gene. Germline V CDR1 and CDR2: MGHRA, YSYEKL. The CDR3 region is CASSQAELAGLTYEQYF. CDR3 bases: TGCGCCAGCAGCCAAGCCGAACTAGCGGGGCTGACCTACGAGCAGTACTTC.

The gene calls are TRBV5-5 and TRBJ1-2; possibly TRBD1 for D (5 bases). The CDR3 is 15 residues long. Trimming left V 5 bases short and J 1 base short, with 15 bases between. Germline CDR1 reads SGHKS; CDR2 reads YYEKEE (reference sequence). CDR3 coding DNA: TGTGCCAGCAGTCCTCCGAGACAGCTTAACTATGGCTACACCTTC. Translation gives CASSPPRQLNYGYTF. The whole variable domain, remainder taken from reference TRBV5-5 and TRBJ1-2, is DAGVTQSPTHLIKTRGQQVTLRCSPISGHKSVSWYQQVLGQGPQFIFQYYEKEERGRGNFPDRFSARQFPNYSSELNVNALLLGDSALYLCASSPPRQLNYGYTFGSGTRLTVV.

J is TRBJ2-5 and V is TRBV11-2, with 12 bases lining up with TRBD2. CDR3 size: 17 residues. The germline CDR1 and CDR2 sequences are SGHAT and FQNNGV. Losses at the gene ends were 1 base for V and 5 bases for J; bases not matched to a gene: 8. The CDR3 DNA is TGTGCCAGCAGCTTAGGAGCTAGCGGGGGGGCTCAGGAGACCCAGTACTTC. It yields the protein CASSLGASGGAQETQYF.

This clone was seen a handful of times. The V and J genes are TRBV19 and TRBJ2-3, with D perhaps matching TRBD1 (6 bases). Germline V gene sequence: CDR1 LNHDA, CDR2 SQIVND (reference sequence). V lost 9 bases, J lost 0 bases, and 10 bases lay in between. The CDR3 length is 13 residues. Here the CDR3 DNA reads TGTGCCAGCCGGACAGCTAGCACAGATACGCAGTATTTT. This translates into CASRTASTDTQYF.